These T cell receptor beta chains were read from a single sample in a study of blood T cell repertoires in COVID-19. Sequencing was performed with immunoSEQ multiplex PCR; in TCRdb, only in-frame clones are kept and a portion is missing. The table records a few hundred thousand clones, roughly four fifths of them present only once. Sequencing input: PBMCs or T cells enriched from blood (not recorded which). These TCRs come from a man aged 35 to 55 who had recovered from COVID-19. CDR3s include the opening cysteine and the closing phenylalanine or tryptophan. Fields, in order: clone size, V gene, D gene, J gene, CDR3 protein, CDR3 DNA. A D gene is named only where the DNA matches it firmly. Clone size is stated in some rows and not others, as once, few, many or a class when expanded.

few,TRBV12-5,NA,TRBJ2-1,CASESGSSYNEQFF,TGTGCTAGTGAGTCCGGGAGCTCCTACAATGAGCAGTTCTTC
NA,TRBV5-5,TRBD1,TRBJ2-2,CASSRTGSNTGELFF,TGTGCCAGCAGCCGGACAGGCTCCAACACCGGGGAGCTGTTTTTT
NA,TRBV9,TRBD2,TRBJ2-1,CASSFGTSVGNEQFF,TGTGCCAGCAGCTTCGGGACTAGCGTAGGGAATGAGCAGTTCTTC
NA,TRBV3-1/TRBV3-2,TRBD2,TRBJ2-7,CASSNLAGASYEQYF,TGTGCCAGCAGCAACCTAGCGGGGGCCTCCTACGAGCAGTACTTC
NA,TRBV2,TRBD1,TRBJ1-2,CASSGQGNGYTF,TGTGCCAGCAGTGGACAGGGTAATGGCTACACCTTC
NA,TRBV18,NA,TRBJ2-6,CASSPQGLGANVLTF,TGTGCCAGCTCACCACAGGGGCTAGGGGCCAACGTCCTGACTTTC
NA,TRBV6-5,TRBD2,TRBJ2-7,CASSYGGRPYEQYF,TGTGCCAGCAGTTACGGCGGGAGGCCCTACGAGCAGTACTTC
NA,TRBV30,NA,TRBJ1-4,CAWSALLASNEKLFF,TGTGCCTGGAGTGCCCTGTTAGCCAGTAATGAAAAACTGTTTTTT
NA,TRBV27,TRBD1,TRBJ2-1,CASRTGQGMGEQFF,TGTGCCAGCAGGACGGGACAGGGGATGGGTGAGCAGTTCTTC
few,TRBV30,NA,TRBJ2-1,CAWRHRDRNEQFF,TGTGCCTGGAGGCACAGGGATAGGAATGAGCAGTTCTTC
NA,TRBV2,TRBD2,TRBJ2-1,CASSKGLAGWEQFF,TGTGCCAGCAGCAAAGGACTAGCGGGATGGGAGCAGTTCTTC
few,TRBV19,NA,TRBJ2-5,CASSPGSTRFQETQYF,TGTGCCAGTAGTCCGGGTTCGACTCGCTTCCAAGAGACCCAGTACTTC
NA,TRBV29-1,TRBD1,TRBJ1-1,CSVRDSEAFF,TGCAGCGTTCGGGACAGTGAAGCTTTCTTT
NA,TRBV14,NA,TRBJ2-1,CASSLTGGRHNEQFF,TGTGCCAGCAGCCTGACAGGCGGACGTCACAATGAGCAGTTCTTC
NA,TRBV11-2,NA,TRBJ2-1,CASSLVGAVYNEQFF,TGTGCCAGCAGCTTAGTGGGGGCGGTCTACAATGAGCAGTTCTTC
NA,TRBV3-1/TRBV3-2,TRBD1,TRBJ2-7,CASSLGGTGGNEQYF,TGTGCCAGCAGCCTAGGGGGGACAGGGGGAAACGAGCAGTACTTC
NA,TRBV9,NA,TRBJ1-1,CASSVLQNTEAFF,TGTGCCAGCAGCGTATTACAGAACACTGAAGCTTTCTTT
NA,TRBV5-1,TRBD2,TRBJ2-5,CASSSGLRETQYF,TGCGCCAGCAGCTCGGGACTAAGGGAGACCCAGTACTTC
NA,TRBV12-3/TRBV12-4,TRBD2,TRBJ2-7,CASSFSLAGEQYF,TGTGCCAGCAGTTTTAGCCTAGCGGGAGAGCAGTACTTC
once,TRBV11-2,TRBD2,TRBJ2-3,CASSFRASGGTDTQYF,TGTGCCAGCAGCTTCCGCGCTAGCGGCGGCACAGATACGCAGTATTTT
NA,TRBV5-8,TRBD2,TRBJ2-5,CASSLLAGGGETQYF,TGTGCCAGCAGCTTACTAGCGGGAGGTGGAGAGACCCAGTACTTC
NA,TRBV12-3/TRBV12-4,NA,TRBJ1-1,CASSLILGASAFF,TGTGCCAGCAGTTTAATCTTGGGGGCGTCAGCTTTCTTT
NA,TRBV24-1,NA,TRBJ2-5,CATSGSKWRQETQYF,TGTGCCACCAGTGGAAGTAAGTGGCGGCAAGAGACCCAGTACTTC
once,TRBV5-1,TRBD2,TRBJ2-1,CASSLGGRGEQFF,TGCGCCAGCAGCTTGGGCGGGAGGGGCGAGCAGTTCTTC
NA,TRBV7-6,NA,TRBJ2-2,CASSNLRAGNTGELFF,TGTGCCAGCAGCAACCTGAGGGCAGGGAACACCGGGGAGCTGTTTTTT
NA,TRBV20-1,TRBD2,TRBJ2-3,CSASPPGLAGPDTQYF,TGCAGTGCTAGTCCCCCGGGACTAGCGGGTCCAGATACGCAGTATTTT
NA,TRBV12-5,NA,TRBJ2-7,CASGPDRIYEQYF,TGTGCTAGTGGTCCTGACAGAATCTACGAGCAGTACTTC
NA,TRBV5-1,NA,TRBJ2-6,CASSLDGSGANVLTF,TGCGCCAGCAGCTTGGACGGCTCTGGGGCCAACGTCCTGACTTTC
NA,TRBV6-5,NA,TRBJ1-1,CASSEDRSTEAFF,TGTGCCAGCAGCGAGGACAGAAGTACTGAAGCTTTCTTT
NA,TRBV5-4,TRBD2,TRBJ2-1,CASSFGGRPDNEQFF,TGTGCCAGCAGCTTTGGCGGGAGACCTGACAATGAGCAGTTCTTC
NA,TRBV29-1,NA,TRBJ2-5,CSGGSQTTGETQYF,TGCAGCGGGGGGTCACAAACCACCGGGGAGACCCAGTACTTC
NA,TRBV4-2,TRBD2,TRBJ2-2,CASSRRLAGASFVGELFF,TGTGCCAGCAGCCGACGACTAGCGGGGGCGAGTTTTGTTGGGGAGCTGTTTTTT
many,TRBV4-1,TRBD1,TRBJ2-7,CASSQEYPGQGYEQYF,TGCGCCAGCAGCCAAGAGTATCCAGGACAGGGCTACGAGCAGTACTTC
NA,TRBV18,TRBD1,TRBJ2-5,CASSRGQEETQYF,TGTGCCAGCTCCCGAGGACAGGAAGAGACCCAGTACTTC
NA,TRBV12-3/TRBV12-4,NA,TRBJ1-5,CASSADSIKPQHF,TGTGCCAGCAGTGCGGACAGCATTAAGCCCCAGCATTTT
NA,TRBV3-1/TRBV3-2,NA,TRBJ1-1,CASSPGHRDTEAFF,TGTGCCAGCAGCCCGGGACATCGGGACACTGAAGCTTTCTTT
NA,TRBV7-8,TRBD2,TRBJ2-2,CASSLGASSGNTGELFF,TGTGCCAGCAGCTTAGGTGCGTCTAGCGGGAACACCGGGGAGCTGTTTTTT
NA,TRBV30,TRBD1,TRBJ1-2,CAWSFEQGRGYTF,TGTGCCTGGAGCTTTGAACAGGGGAGGGGCTACACCTTC
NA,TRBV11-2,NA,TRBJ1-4,CASSRARMSNEKLFF,TGTGCCAGCAGCCGTGCCCGAATGAGTAATGAAAAACTGTTTTTT
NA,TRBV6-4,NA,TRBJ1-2,CASSAVAGLGGYTF,TGTGCCAGCAGTGCCGTTGCAGGGTTGGGTGGCTACACCTTC
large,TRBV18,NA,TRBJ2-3,CASSPTTFTDTQYF,TGTGCCAGCTCACCTACAACCTTCACAGATACGCAGTATTTT